The T cell receptor (beta chain) under discussion was sequenced for a study of blood T cell repertoires in COVID-19. Study-wide context: The United States, Italy and Spain were the sources of the acute and convalescent COVID-19 samples.

Trimming at V came to 4 bases and at J to 3 bases, leaving 4 bases not matched to a gene. Per the germline V gene, CDR1 is SEHNR and CDR2 is FQNEAQ (reference sequence). CDR3 length: 14 residues. Repertoires were generated with immunoSEQ multiplex PCR, while TCRdb's copy carries only in-frame clones and drops some. In the table there are approximately 150,000 clones, over 75% of which are singletons. Participants were placed into cohorts based on the clinical history they reported. The clonotype comes from a human donor with acute COVID-19. The donor label of this sample is uncertain. The specimen sequenced was PBMCs or T cells enriched from blood (not recorded which). The chain carries TRBV7-9 and TRBJ2-7; 9 nucleotides agree with TRBD1. The CDR3 loop reads CASSYTGQGYEQYF. CDR3 in DNA: TGTGCCAGCAGCTATACGGGACAGGGCTACGAGCAGTACTTC.